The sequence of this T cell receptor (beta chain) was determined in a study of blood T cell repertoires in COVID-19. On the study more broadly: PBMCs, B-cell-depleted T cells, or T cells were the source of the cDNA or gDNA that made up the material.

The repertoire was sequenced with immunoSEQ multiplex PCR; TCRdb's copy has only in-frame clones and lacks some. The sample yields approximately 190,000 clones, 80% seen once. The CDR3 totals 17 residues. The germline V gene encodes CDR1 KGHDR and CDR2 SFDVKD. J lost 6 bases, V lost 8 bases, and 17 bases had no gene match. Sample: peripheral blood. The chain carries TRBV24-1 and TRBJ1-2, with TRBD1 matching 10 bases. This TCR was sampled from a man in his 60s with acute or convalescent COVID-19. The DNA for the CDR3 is TGTGCCACCAAGCCCTCAACCGGGGACAGGGGTAATGATGGCTACACCTTC. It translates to CATKPSTGDRGNDGYTF.